These T cell receptor beta chains were read from a single sample in a study of beta chain features in type 1 diabetes. Assay used: immunoSEQ multiplex PCR; TCRdb lists only in-frame clones, some missing. The sample has about 180,000 clones; around 8% are singletons. Material: central memory CD4+ T cells from blood. The receptors derive from a woman aged 40 to 55 with type 1 diabetes. CDR3s include the opening cysteine and the closing phenylalanine or tryptophan. Fields, in order: CDR3 length, V gene, D gene, clone size, J gene, CDR3 DNA, CDR3 protein. D genes are given only for firm matches. Clone sizes are given selectively: once, few, many, or a class where the clone is expanded.

CDR3 length: 14
V gene: TRBV5-4
D gene: TRBD2
clone size: few
J gene: TRBJ2-3
CDR3 DNA: TGTGCTACGAACCTTGGCGGGGGAAGGGATACGCAGTATTTT
CDR3 protein: CATNLGGGRDTQYF

CDR3 length: 14
V gene: TRBV5-4
D gene: -
clone size: -
J gene: TRBJ1-1
CDR3 DNA: TGTGCCAGCAGCTCCTGGGGGGGCAAGGATGAAGCTTTCTTT
CDR3 protein: CASSSWGGKDEAFF

CDR3 length: 14
V gene: TRBV27
D gene: TRBD1
clone size: -
J gene: TRBJ2-2
CDR3 DNA: TGTGCCAGCAGTTACAGGGGTTGGACCGGGGAGCTGTTTTTT
CDR3 protein: CASSYRGWTGELFF

CDR3 length: 15
V gene: TRBV28
D gene: -
clone size: few
J gene: TRBJ1-3
CDR3 DNA: TGTGCCAGCAGTCGAGGACAGTTAACTGGAAACACCATATATTTT
CDR3 protein: CASSRGQLTGNTIYF

CDR3 length: 16
V gene: TRBV28
D gene: -
clone size: few
J gene: TRBJ2-7
CDR3 DNA: TGTGCCAGCAGCCCACGTATAGGGGGAATTCCCGACGAGCAGTACTTC
CDR3 protein: CASSPRIGGIPDEQYF

CDR3 length: 15
V gene: TRBV28
D gene: -
clone size: many
J gene: TRBJ2-7
CDR3 DNA: TGTGCCAGCAGTTCCCCCGGGACATATCCCTACGAGCAGTACTTC
CDR3 protein: CASSSPGTYPYEQYF

CDR3 length: 15
V gene: TRBV18
D gene: TRBD1
clone size: few
J gene: TRBJ1-1
CDR3 DNA: TGTGCCAGCTCGCTAGGACAGGCCGCGAACACTGAAGCTTTCTTT
CDR3 protein: CASSLGQAANTEAFF

CDR3 length: 16
V gene: TRBV30
D gene: TRBD2
clone size: -
J gene: TRBJ2-1
CDR3 DNA: TGTGCCTGGGGCCCCCTTAAGCGGGAGGGTTACAATGAGCAGTTCTTC
CDR3 protein: CAWGPLKREGYNEQFF

CDR3 length: 13
V gene: TRBV18
D gene: -
clone size: many
J gene: TRBJ2-3
CDR3 DNA: TGTGCCAGCTCACCCTATGAAGTAGATACGCAGTATTTT
CDR3 protein: CASSPYEVDTQYF

CDR3 length: 15
V gene: TRBV5-1
D gene: TRBD1
clone size: -
J gene: TRBJ2-4
CDR3 DNA: TGCGCCAGCAGCTTGGCTCCGGGACAGCAAAACATTCAGTACTTC
CDR3 protein: CASSLAPGQQNIQYF

CDR3 length: 12
V gene: TRBV6-6
D gene: -
clone size: -
J gene: TRBJ1-5
CDR3 DNA: TGTGCCAGCAGTCCGCAGGGCGGTTCCCAGCATTTT
CDR3 protein: CASSPQGGSQHF

CDR3 length: 14
V gene: TRBV5-1
D gene: -
clone size: -
J gene: TRBJ2-1
CDR3 DNA: TGCGCCAGCAGCTTTGGAGCCTCGCAAAATGAGCAGTTCTTC
CDR3 protein: CASSFGASQNEQFF

CDR3 length: 17
V gene: TRBV13
D gene: TRBD1
clone size: few
J gene: TRBJ2-3
CDR3 DNA: TGTGCCAGCAGCCCATTAATCGGACAGGGTGGAACAGATACGCAGTATTTT
CDR3 protein: CASSPLIGQGGTDTQYF

CDR3 length: 14
V gene: TRBV27
D gene: TRBD1
clone size: -
J gene: TRBJ1-5
CDR3 DNA: TGTGCCAGCAGTGAGGGACAGGTCCTTGGGCCCCAGCATTTT
CDR3 protein: CASSEGQVLGPQHF

CDR3 length: 14
V gene: TRBV5-1
D gene: -
clone size: -
J gene: TRBJ1-4
CDR3 DNA: TGCGCCAGCTCGTCAGGGGATCCTAATGAAAAACTGTTTTTT
CDR3 protein: CASSSGDPNEKLFF

CDR3 length: 15
V gene: TRBV4-3
D gene: -
clone size: few
J gene: TRBJ1-3
CDR3 DNA: TGCGCCAGCAGCGATACATGGGCTACTGGAAACACCATATATTTT
CDR3 protein: CASSDTWATGNTIYF

CDR3 length: 15
V gene: TRBV27
D gene: TRBD1
clone size: -
J gene: TRBJ2-3
CDR3 DNA: TGTGCCAGTTCCGGGACAGGGGTTATTGCAGATACGCAGTATTTT
CDR3 protein: CASSGTGVIADTQYF

CDR3 length: 15
V gene: TRBV9
D gene: -
clone size: few
J gene: TRBJ1-1
CDR3 DNA: TGTGCCAGCAGCGATAAACAGGTGCCGAACACTGAAGCTTTCTTT
CDR3 protein: CASSDKQVPNTEAFF

CDR3 length: 15
V gene: TRBV10-3
D gene: TRBD2
clone size: -
J gene: TRBJ2-1
CDR3 DNA: TGTGCCATCAGTGGGACTAGCGGAGCCTACAATGAGCAGTTCTTC
CDR3 protein: CAISGTSGAYNEQFF

CDR3 length: 18
V gene: TRBV11-2
D gene: TRBD1
clone size: -
J gene: TRBJ1-5
CDR3 DNA: TGTGCCAGCAGCTTAGGCCGGACAGGGGACGGTTGGAATCAGCCCCAGCATTTT
CDR3 protein: CASSLGRTGDGWNQPQHF

CDR3 length: 14
V gene: TRBV28
D gene: -
clone size: few
J gene: TRBJ1-5
CDR3 DNA: TGTGCCAGCAGGGTGCAAATTGGAGATCAGCCCCAGCATTTT
CDR3 protein: CASRVQIGDQPQHF

CDR3 length: 16
V gene: TRBV5-4
D gene: -
clone size: few
J gene: TRBJ2-3
CDR3 DNA: TGTGCCAGCAGCTTGAAACGGGACTCAGGCACAGATACGCAGTATTTT
CDR3 protein: CASSLKRDSGTDTQYF

CDR3 length: 14
V gene: TRBV29-1
D gene: TRBD1
clone size: -
J gene: TRBJ1-2
CDR3 DNA: TGCAGCGTGGGGGACAGGGACTTGGGCTATGGCTACACCTTC
CDR3 protein: CSVGDRDLGYGYTF

CDR3 length: 16
V gene: TRBV19
D gene: -
clone size: -
J gene: TRBJ1-1
CDR3 DNA: TGTGCCAGTAGTTCCCCCCTGGGCAGGGGGAACACTGAAGCTTTCTTT
CDR3 protein: CASSSPLGRGNTEAFF

CDR3 length: 15
V gene: TRBV5-1
D gene: TRBD2
clone size: few
J gene: TRBJ2-7
CDR3 DNA: TGCGCCAGCAGCTTGGTAGCGGGAGCTGGGTACGAGCAGTACTTC
CDR3 protein: CASSLVAGAGYEQYF

CDR3 length: 16
V gene: TRBV27
D gene: TRBD1
clone size: -
J gene: TRBJ1-2
CDR3 DNA: TGTGCCAGCAGTTTATCTTCTGGGACAGGGGTGGACGGCTACACCTTC
CDR3 protein: CASSLSSGTGVDGYTF

CDR3 length: 16
V gene: TRBV28
D gene: TRBD1
clone size: few
J gene: TRBJ2-1
CDR3 DNA: TGTGCCAGCAGTACCCCTGGACAGGGTTCCTACAATGAGCAGTTCTTC
CDR3 protein: CASSTPGQGSYNEQFF

CDR3 length: 15
V gene: TRBV10-3
D gene: TRBD1
clone size: few
J gene: TRBJ1-1
CDR3 DNA: TGTGCCATCAGGACCGGGACAGGGGGTGCGACTGAAGCTTTCTTT
CDR3 protein: CAIRTGTGGATEAFF

CDR3 length: 11
V gene: TRBV29-1
D gene: -
clone size: -
J gene: TRBJ1-2
CDR3 DNA: TGCAGCGTCGGTACCCTATATGGCTACACCTTC
CDR3 protein: CSVGTLYGYTF